This T cell receptor (beta chain) was sequenced for a study of T-cell reconstitution after alpha-beta-depleted transplantation in children. The CDR3 extends over 15 amino acids. V was clipped by 4 bases and J by 0 bases, with 10 bases between them. The germline V gene encodes CDR1 LNHNV and CDR2 YYDKDF (reference sequence). Unique molecular identifiers tagged the TCRbeta library. TCRdb reanalysed the PCR reads using MiXCR and keeps one entry per CDR3 protein. This sample has over 200,000 distinct CDR3 sequences, with approximately 10% found just once. V gene TRBV15 combines with J gene TRBJ1-5, with a tentative D call TRBD1 (6 bases). The sample consisted of PBMCs from the stem cell graft donor, taken from the stem cell graft. The TCR comes from a human donor who donated a stem cell graft to a child with acute lymphoblastic leukemia. The DNA of the CDR3 is TGTGCCACCAGCAAGACAGGAGATAGCAATCAGCCCCAGCATTTT. Translating it yields CATSKTGDSNQPQHF.